The source of this T cell receptor (beta chain) is a study of blood T cell repertoires in COVID-19. Study as a whole: COVID-19 samples collected from the United States, Italy and Spain covered acute and convalescent phases. Nucleic acid was either cDNA or gDNA, and it came from T cells, B-cell-depleted T cells, or PBMCs.

This CDR3 has 10 residues. V shed 5 bases and J 10 bases; nucleotides not matched to a gene: 3. CDR1 and CDR2 (germline): DFQATT, SNEGSKA (reference sequence). Participants had their cohort set by participant-reported clinical history. Original processing notes: Amplification with reference gene primers provided the estimates of nucleated cell counts. This table comes from immunoSEQ multiplex PCR, and its TCRdb copy is limited to in-frame clones, with some not included. Clone size and V and J calls were adopted from that table, with D and trimming inferred from the DNA. Among fewer than 200,000 clones listed, roughly nine tenths were seen once.

The rearrangement joins TRBV20-1 to TRBJ2-3; 7 bases fit TRBD2. Sample: PBMCs or T cells enriched from blood (not recorded which). The clonotype comes from a human donor with acute COVID-19. The donor label of this sample is uncertain. As DNA, the CDR3 is TGCAGTGCTTCGGGGGGAGCGCAGTATTTT. Its translation: CSASGGAQYF.